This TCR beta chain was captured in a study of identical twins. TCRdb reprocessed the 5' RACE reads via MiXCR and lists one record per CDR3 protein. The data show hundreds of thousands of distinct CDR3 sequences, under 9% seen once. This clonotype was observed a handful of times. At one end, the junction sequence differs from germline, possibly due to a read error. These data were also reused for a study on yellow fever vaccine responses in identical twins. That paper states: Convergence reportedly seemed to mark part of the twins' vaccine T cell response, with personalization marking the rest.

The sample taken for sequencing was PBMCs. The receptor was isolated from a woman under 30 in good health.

CDR3 in DNA: TGTGCTAGCAGCATTGGGACAAACTACGAGCAGTACTTC. Encoded protein: CASSIGTNYEQYF. The J gene is TRBJ2-7, the V gene TRBV7-7; a possible D gene is TRBD1 (6 bases). Germline CDR1 reads SSHAT; CDR2 reads FNYEAQ (reference sequence). This CDR3 is 13 amino acids long.